A single sample gave rise to the 30 T cell receptor beta chains below, sequenced in a study of cytomegalovirus exposure and HLA in healthy donors. PCR involved 60 Vbeta and 13 Jbeta primers. The repertoire was sequenced with immunoSEQ multiplex PCR; TCRdb's copy has only in-frame clones and lacks some. The data contain roughly 150,000 clones, 80% to 90% of them singletons. Sequencing was performed on PBMCs. The receptors originated from a woman younger than 35 in good health and CMV-seronegative.

The rearrangement uses TRBV6-6 and TRBJ2-1, with a possible D match to TRBD1 (6 bases). Trimming shortened V by 5 bases and J by 4 bases, and 15 bases separated the two germline ends. The V gene's germline CDR1 is MNHNY and CDR2 SVGAGI (reference sequence). The CDR3 runs to 15 residues. The CDR3 coding sequence is TGTGCCAGCAGTCCGGACAGAAGATTTTACAATGAGCAGTTCTTC. As protein: CASSPDRRFYNEQFF.

CDR3 in amino acids: CASTRAGLRETQYF. CDR3 DNA sequence: TGTGCCAGCACCCGGGCAGGGCTACGGGAGACCCAGTACTTC. This chain links TRBV6-1 with TRBJ2-5; D is possibly TRBD1 (5 bases). Germline CDR1 MNHNS, CDR2 SASEGT. Trimming pared 7 bases from V and 5 bases from J, leaving 17 bases between. This CDR3 contains 14 residues.

This chain joins TRBV7-9 and TRBJ1-2, with 7 bases lining up with TRBD1. CDR1 and CDR2 (germline): SEHNR, FQNEAQ (reference sequence). The CDR3 covers 15 residues. After removal of 5 bases from V and 8 bases from J, the junction contained 14 bases not matched to a gene. This CDR3 reads CASSPTEDRPWGYTF. CDR3 in DNA: TGTGCCAGCAGCCCAACCGAGGACAGGCCTTGGGGCTACACCTTC.

The chain links TRBV10-3 to TRBJ1-2; 10 bases match TRBD1. The CDR3 totals 14 residues. Trimming took 4 bases from V and 6 from J; bases not matched to a gene: 5. Germline CDR1 is ENHRY and CDR2 is SYGVKD. CDR3 in DNA: TGTGCCATCAGTGTTGGGACAGGGGAAGATGGCTACACCTTC. This sequence encodes CAISVGTGEDGYTF.

The genes are TRBV4-1 and TRBJ1-5; possible D gene TRBD1, 5 bases. CDR1 is MGHRA, CDR2 YSYEKL, per germline. The CDR3 covers 15 residues. With 1 base removed from V and 7 bases from J, the gap between germline ends came to 14 bases. In DNA, the CDR3 is TGCGCCAGCAGCCAAGTGGGAGGGGTGGGGCAGCCCCAGCATTTT. This translates into CASSQVGGVGQPQHF.

The chain has TRBV25-1 and TRBJ1-2; 8 nucleotides align to TRBD1. The germline V gene encodes CDR1 MGHDK and CDR2 SYGVNS. There are 14 residues in the CDR3. The trim removed 6 bases at V and 6 bases at J, leaving 9 bases unmatched. CDR3 sequence reads: CASRAGGAMDGYTF. The CDR3 DNA sequence: TGTGCCAGCAGAGCAGGGGGCGCGATGGATGGCTACACCTTC.

The CDR3, as DNA: TGTGCCAGCAGAATTGGACAGGGGGTTGAAAAACTGTTTTTT. Translated: CASRIGQGVEKLFF. This chain links TRBV6-6 with TRBJ1-4; 10 bases match TRBD1. This CDR3 region has 14 residues. In germline, CDR1 is MNHNY, CDR2 SVGAGI (reference sequence). J was trimmed by 7 bases and V by 6 bases; bases with no gene match: 5.

V and J are TRBV7-9 and TRBJ1-1; D not resolved. The CDR3 covers 12 residues. Trimming pared 5 bases from V and 5 bases from J, leaving 9 bases between. The germline V gene has CDR1 SEHNR and CDR2 FQNEAQ (reference sequence). The CDR3 spells CASSPDTTEAFF. The DNA for the CDR3 is TGTGCCAGCAGCCCAGACACTACTGAAGCTTTCTTT.

V and J are TRBV5-1 and TRBJ2-1, with D possibly being TRBD1 (6 bases). The V end lost 4 bases, the J end lost 4 bases, and 18 bases lay between the germline ends. The CDR3 runs to 16 residues. Per the germline V gene, CDR1 is SGHRS and CDR2 is YFSETQ. This CDR3 reads CASSLLTGVEYNEQFF. CDR3 nucleotides: TGCGCCAGCAGCCTCTTGACAGGAGTCGAATACAATGAGCAGTTCTTC.

The rearrangement links TRBV5-5 to TRBJ1-1; 10 bases fit TRBD1. The CDR3 is 16 residues long. V gave up 4 bases and J gave up 1 base; unmatched junction bases: 7. The germline gives CDR1 SGHKS, CDR2 YYEKEE (reference sequence). The CDR3 bases are TGTGCCAGCAGCCTGAGACAGGGGGCCGCGAACACTGAAGCTTTCTTT. Encoded protein: CASSLRQGAANTEAFF.

The chain is built from TRBV19 and TRBJ2-5; maybe TRBD2 (5 bases). The CDR3 sequence is 14 residues long. Looked up from germline, CDR1 is LNHDA and CDR2 is SQIVND (reference sequence). Trimming stripped 2 bases from V and 2 bases from J, with 9 bases between. CDR3 sequence: CASSINRGQETQYF. For the CDR3, the DNA is TGTGCCAGTAGTATAAATCGAGGGCAAGAGACCCAGTACTTC.

The J gene is TRBJ2-2, the V gene TRBV30; D gene uncertain. Trimming removed 2 bases from V and 0 bases from J, with 13 bases in between. Per the germline V gene, CDR1 is GTSNPN and CDR2 is SVGIG (reference sequence). The CDR3 runs to 16 residues. CDR3 nucleotides: TGTGCCTGGAGTACGTCGGTCAGGCCGAACACCGGGGAGCTGTTTTTT. As protein: CAWSTSVRPNTGELFF.

This sequence joins TRBV7-9 and TRBJ2-2; 7 bases match TRBD1. Germline V gives CDR1 SEHNR, CDR2 FQNEAQ (reference sequence). V shed 5 bases and J 5 bases; nucleotides not matched to a gene: 8. There are 15 residues in the CDR3. The CDR3 nucleotides read TGTGCCAGCAGCCTCCGACAGGGTTATACCGGGGAGCTGTTTTTT. Translation gives CASSLRQGYTGELFF.

This clone showed up just a few times. This chain joins TRBV10-1 and TRBJ1-1; 8 bases are shared with TRBD1. The V gene end was trimmed by 3 bases and the J gene end by 6 bases; junction bases not matched to a gene: 3. The germline V gene has CDR1 WNHNN and CDR2 SYGVQD (reference sequence). CDR3 length: 13 residues. For the CDR3, the DNA is TGCGCCAGCAGTGACCCGGACAGGGCTGAAGCTTTCTTT. It encodes CASSDPDRAEAFF.

V is TRBV4-1 and J is TRBJ2-6, with D possibly being TRBD1 (6 bases). The germline gives CDR1 MGHRA, CDR2 YSYEKL. V shed 2 bases and J shed 2 bases, with 7 bases lying between them. This CDR3 region has 15 residues. CDR3 nucleotide sequence: TGCGCCAGCAGCCAAACAGGGACTGGGGCCAACGTCCTGACTTTC. This codes for CASSQTGTGANVLTF.

Comments on this clone: The junction differs from germline at one of its ends, possibly a read error. This chain connects TRBV2 to TRBJ1-3; 9 nucleotides agree with TRBD1. This CDR3 comprises 15 residues. In germline, CDR1 is SNHLY, CDR2 FYNNEI. The CDR3 DNA reads as TGTGCCAGCACTGAACAGGGGGCGACTGGAAACACCATATATTTT. Translating gives CASTEQGATGNTIYF. Together with reference TRBV2 and TRBJ1-3, the CDR3 gives the full variable domain: EPEVTQTPSHQVTQMGQEVILRCVPISNHLYFYWYRQILGQKVEFLVSFYNNEISEKSEIFDDQFSVERPDGSNFTLKIRSTKLEDSAMYFCASTEQGATGNTIYFGEGSWLTVV.

As DNA, the CDR3 is TGCGCCAGCAGCACCGGACAGGGATCCTATGGCTACACCTTC. It codes for CASSTGQGSYGYTF. The chain combines TRBV5-1 with TRBJ1-2; TRBD1 aligns across 8 bases. Germline CDR1 reads SGHRS; CDR2 reads YFSETQ. CDR3 length equals 14 residues. The trim removed 4 bases at V and 4 bases at J, leaving 6 bases unmatched.

This clone showed up just once. The chain combines TRBV7-9 with TRBJ1-1; 8 bases align to TRBD1. The germline gives CDR1 SEHNR, CDR2 FQNEAQ (reference sequence). Trimming cost V 5 bases and J 3 bases; bases outside gene matches: 8. CDR3 size: 15 residues. The CDR3 loop reads CASSPVQGADTEAFF. CDR3 DNA: TGTGCCAGCAGCCCGGTGCAGGGGGCCGACACTGAAGCTTTCTTT.

The rearrangement uses TRBV27 and TRBJ1-3; D is ambiguous. V was pared by 3 bases and J by 4 bases, with 10 bases between. From germline, CDR1 is MNHEY and CDR2 SMNVEV (reference sequence). The CDR3 covers 14 residues. The CDR3 reads CASSFGGPGNTIYF. CDR3 bases: TGTGCCAGCAGTTTTGGAGGGCCCGGAAACACCATATATTTT.

V gene TRBV28 combines with J gene TRBJ1-2; TRBD1 agrees at 8 bases. The CDR3 is 14 amino acids. Germline loops: CDR1 MDHEN, CDR2 SYDVKM. Trimming cost V 8 bases and J 4 bases; bases outside gene matches: 9. CDR3 sequence reads: CASDRTGFFYGYTF. In DNA, the CDR3 is TGTGCCAGCGATAGGACAGGGTTCTTCTATGGCTACACCTTC.

The chain employs TRBV5-1 and TRBJ2-5; 10 bases are a match to TRBD2. Germline V gene sequence: CDR1 SGHRS, CDR2 YFSETQ. V lost 2 bases, J lost 2 bases, and 6 bases stayed unmatched. The CDR3 sequence is 16 residues long. The CDR3 here is CASSFASGGFQETQYF. DNA for the CDR3: TGCGCCAGCAGCTTCGCTAGCGGGGGATTTCAAGAGACCCAGTACTTC.

The chain has TRBV28 and TRBJ2-7; D remains ambiguous. The CDR3 has 13 residues. V was cut by 3 bases and J by 6 bases, with 12 bases left in between. Per the germline V gene, CDR1 is MDHEN and CDR2 is SYDVKM. CDR3 DNA: TGTGCCAGCAGTTTCTCTAAATCGGGCGAGCAGTACTTC. Its protein is CASSFSKSGEQYF.

The chain combines TRBV28 with TRBJ1-5; possibly TRBD1 for D (6 bases). Germline CDR1 reads MDHEN; CDR2 reads SYDVKM. The V and J ends lost 5 bases and 5 bases respectively, with 19 bases between them. This CDR3 has 16 amino acids. CDR3 in amino acids: CASSTSPGQDDQPQHF. CDR3 bases: TGTGCCAGCAGTACCAGTCCGGGACAAGATGATCAGCCCCAGCATTTT.

This chain links TRBV5-4 with TRBJ2-6; possible D gene TRBD1, 5 bases. Trimming pared 4 bases from V and 0 bases from J, leaving 8 bases between. Germline assignment: CDR1 SGHNT and CDR2 YYREEE (reference sequence). The CDR3 has 15 residues. CDR3 sequence (DNA): TGTGCCAGCAGCCTAGACAGCTCTGGGGCCAACGTCCTGACTTTC. Amino acids: CASSLDSSGANVLTF.

This chain uses TRBV9 with TRBJ1-2; TRBD1 is a possible D gene (5 bases). CDR1 is SGDLS and CDR2 is YYNGEE in the germline V gene. The CDR3 covers 13 residues. Trimming took off 2 bases at V and 8 bases at J, with 13 bases between the two ends. The CDR3 spells CASSVNGPGGYTF. The CDR3 bases are TGTGCCAGCAGCGTTAACGGACCAGGGGGCTACACCTTC.

The chain uses TRBV7-9 and TRBJ2-5; 8 bases are shared with TRBD2. The CDR3 spans 13 residues. With V trimmed by 5 bases and J by 5 bases, 4 bases remained unmatched. In germline, CDR1 is SEHNR, CDR2 FQNEAQ (reference sequence). CDR3 nucleotides: TGTGCCAGCAGCCCGGGAGGGGGGGAGACCCAGTACTTC. Translated: CASSPGGGETQYF.

The chain joins TRBV5-1 to TRBJ1-2, with D maybe TRBD1 (6 bases). Germline CDR1 SGHRS, CDR2 YFSETQ. The CDR3 consists of 15 residues. Trimming removed 1 base at V and 3 bases at J, with 13 bases between. CDR3 region: CASSLYQGNDYGYTF. The CDR3 DNA reads TGCGCCAGCAGCTTGTACCAGGGGAATGACTATGGCTACACCTTC.

This clone was observed a handful of times. The rearrangement uses TRBV28 and TRBJ1-1; 7 nucleotides match TRBD1. In germline, CDR1 is MDHEN, CDR2 SYDVKM. The CDR3 runs to 12 residues. V lost 7 bases, J lost 8 bases, and 7 bases stayed unmatched. CDR3 DNA: TGTGCCAGCAAGGGGCCGACAGGGGAAGCTTTCTTT. The encoded protein is CASKGPTGEAFF.

The rearrangement links TRBV9 to TRBJ1-4; 7 bases map to TRBD1. The V gene's germline CDR1 is SGDLS and CDR2 YYNGEE. This CDR3 is 15 amino acids long. V lost 3 bases to trimming and J lost 8 bases; unmatched junction nucleotides: 10. The DNA for the CDR3 is TGTGCCAGCAGCGCTGGAGACAGGGATGGCGAAAAACTGTTTTTT. It yields the protein CASSAGDRDGEKLFF.

The table lists this clone with a few counts. The V gene is TRBV7-9, the J gene TRBJ2-1, with 10 bases identical to TRBD2. The germline V gene encodes CDR1 SEHNR and CDR2 FQNEAQ (reference sequence). The junction had 11 bases not matched to a gene; V was cut back by 5 bases and J by 4 bases. The CDR3 is 17 residues long. CDR3 sequence (DNA): TGTGCCAGCAGCGCGAATAGCGGGGGGACCCGATACAATGAGCAGTTCTTC. Residues: CASSANSGGTRYNEQFF.